This TCR beta chain was captured by sequencing in a study of T cell changes during pregnancy in multiple sclerosis. TCRdb's table, derived via immunoSEQ multiplex PCR, lists solely in-frame clones and lacks some. The table records about 93,000 clones, about 92% of them present only once. The TCR originated in a female donor with multiple sclerosis, enrolled in a pregnancy study. This material consisted of peripheral blood, taken after pregnancy.

CDR3 residues: CASGRDRGLDRGYTF. The CDR3 coding sequence is TGTGCCAGTGGGCGGGACAGGGGGCTCGATAGGGGCTACACCTTC. The rearrangement uses TRBV28 and TRBJ1-2; 12 positions agree with TRBD1. This CDR3 comprises 15 residues. The germline V gene encodes CDR1 MDHEN and CDR2 SYDVKM. Trimming cost V 9 bases and J 8 bases; bases outside gene matches: 13.